This T cell receptor beta chain was profiled in a study of cytomegalovirus exposure and HLA in healthy donors (dated 2017 in TCRdb). At the level of the whole study: In an earlier analysis of under 750 of the donors, 276 Gb of sequence data and 100 million or so unique TCR beta sequences from some 170 million T cells were reported. Roughly 300 gigabases of sequencing data and 78 million or so unique TCR sequences were included in an early release covering several hundred HLA-typed donors. The genetic ancestry cluster associated with self-reported Caucasian donors included approximately 85% of the 350 to 500 genotyped donors. The study aimed to test whether cataloging public T cell receptors could reveal signatures of past pathogen exposure. The study used immunosequencing to profile the T cell repertoires of around 600 subjects and linked those repertoires to cytomegalovirus serostatus. Besides the first cohort of some 670 subjects, a separate validation cohort made up of 95 to 150 different subjects was used. High-throughput TCR immunosequencing, statistical association of individual TCRs with disease status, and machine learning were combined to predict cytomegalovirus infection status. A later analysis re-examined previously published TCR beta repertoires from hundreds of donors and added high-resolution HLA genotyping to investigate patterns of TCR occurrence. In the later analysis, no new phenotypic data were used to find candidate immune exposures; instead, reliance was placed on TCR beta sequences and their occurrence across donors. In an earlier analysis of roughly 540 of the donors, high-throughput TCR beta sequencing was used to judge whether each TCR beta V gene segment behaved as functional or pseudogenic. Donor age, sex, ethnicity and CMV serostatus were compiled alongside the repertoire data. A later genetic analysis used genome-wide SNP genotypes for 398 of the 666 donors, treating that subset as a discovery cohort. Every repertoire in the discovery cohort had been generated on one and the same sequencing platform. HLA typing covered class I and class II loci at four-digit resolution. The number of typed donors differed by locus: roughly 629-640 for A, B, C, DRB1 and DQB1; approximately 520 for DQA1; approximately 600 for DPA1; and roughly 450 for DPB1. About 5 DR-DQ haplotypes were handled as single units for association and clustering, since linkage in the cohort was strong. Among around 400 genotyped donors of the cohort, an average of approximately 240,000 unique TCR beta nucleotide sequences was sequenced per donor, of which roughly 17% were non-productive. Study-level results and caveats: Most CMV-associated TCR beta chains appeared to be HLA-restricted in a later analysis, and the HLA associations seemed to be driven largely by CMV exposure. Because HLA typing was missing for some donors at each locus, association tests included only the typed subset. In this cohort, only TCR beta chains were sequenced, and detectable features were limited by the absence of alpha or paired-chain data. A cluster of highly shared sequence variants was judged likely to be a technical artifact of the sequencing pipeline. According to the authors, the approach could potentially be generalized to other disease states and immunological phenotypes. Assigning TCR associations to individual alleles was difficult when HLA alleles, especially DR and DQ, strongly co-occurred. Most TCR sequences were observed very rarely across donors, whereas some public TCRs were present in many individuals. In an earlier analysis of fewer than 700 of the donors, most TCR beta V segments appeared in productive rearrangements about 87% or about 30% of the time, broadly matching IMGT annotations. Cytomegalovirus status was reported to be diagnosed by the classifier with high specificity and sensitivity in both the original and validation cohorts. A later genetic analysis reported fewer N-insertions in productive TCRs among donors in an Asian-associated ancestry cluster than the approximately 700-donor mean. In a later analysis, several top co-occurrence clusters were reported to appear linked to parvovirus B19, influenza, CMV and Epstein-Barr virus. In the study, 164 TCR beta chains were listed as associated with cytomegalovirus. Because counts were too low, approximately 18 rarely observed V segments, including chromosome 9 orphons, were excluded from the earlier analysis of several hundred of the donors. An association between a missense DCLRE1C variant and V-gene and J-gene trimming of TCR beta chains was found in a later genetic analysis and replicated in an independent cohort. A later analysis found that HLA-associated TCR beta chains were more clonally expanded and had lower generation probabilities than equally common non-associated chains. A further reported finding was that TCR beta sequences accurately predicted the HLA-A and HLA-B alleles for most subjects in the first cohort. In vitro tests confirmed that a few of the cytomegalovirus-associated TCR beta chains recognize cytomegalovirus antigens. At a false discovery rate of 0.05, a later analysis linked approximately 18,000 TCR beta sequences to specific HLA alleles. Presence/absence analyses assumed roughly uniform sequencing depth across donors, an assumption that may not hold. In a later analysis, TCR association rates were found to vary across HLA loci, with the most associated TCRs seen for DRB1 alleles and the fewest for HLA-C alleles. Linkage disequilibrium might explain the correlated functional status among segregating V segments, but an unknown experimental factor could not be ruled out. CMV serostatus was the only immune exposure information available for the cohort. Some IMGT-functional V segments, including TRBV6-2 and TRBV6-3, could not be told apart with the 87-base-pair reads, so those segments were excluded.

In total, approximately 690 healthy bone marrow donors made up the cohort. Cohort members were all nominally healthy when sampled, although unrecorded immune exposures were likely present. The donor tested CMV seronegative, placing the donor among the 350 or so seronegative members of the cohort. Each donor provided a peripheral blood sample, and peripheral blood mononuclear cells were used for TCR beta sequencing. The Qiagen DNeasy Blood Extraction Kit was used to extract genomic DNA from the blood cell samples. Libraries came from the immunoSEQ multiplex PCR assay. For the multiplex PCR, a mixture combining 60 forward primers for TCR Vbeta segments and 13 reverse primers for TCR Jbeta segments was used. Amplification of the CDR3 region of rearranged TCR beta genes was performed with a multiplex PCR assay on genomic DNA. Amplified TCR beta libraries were sequenced as 87-base-pair reads on the Illumina HiSeq System. The authors' analysis ran thus. A later analysis counted 75 million to 100 million unique TCR beta chains across the roughly 700 repertoires, and around 12 million of these chains were shared by at least two donors. Raw reads were error-corrected and collapsed into unique sequences with a nearest-neighbor algorithm that merged closely related sequences to remove PCR and sequencing errors. CDR3 sequences were aligned to IMGT reference sequences to assign V, D and J gene segments. For a sequence to be retained, a match of at least six nucleotides was required to both a V gene segment and a J gene segment. Rearrangements were classified as productive when the CDR3 lacked stop codons and remained in frame with V and J, and all other rearrangements were classified as non-productive. Following IMGT convention, CDR3 was defined as the stretch from the second conserved V-encoded cysteine up to the conserved J-encoded phenylalanine. In an earlier analysis of roughly 610 of the donors, sequences lacking an unambiguous match to a single V gene segment were excluded. In an earlier analysis of about 590 of the donors, a V segment was called functional when productive rearrangements were above 56.7%, and segregating when the standard deviation between donors exceeded 5%. To diagnose cytomegalovirus status from the catalog of TCR beta chain sequences, a statistical classification framework was built. In a later analysis, V and J genes were assigned by comparing TCR nucleotide sequences against IMGT/GENE-DB human TR gene sequences. A later analysis assigned CDR3 sequences and most-parsimonious VDJ recombination scenarios with the TCRdist pipeline. A later analysis defined each TCR beta chain by its CDR3 amino acid sequence plus V-gene family, and excluded reads lacking a unique V-gene family. To address suspected cross-contamination and a sequencing artifact, a later analysis removed approximately 590 highly shared, low-generation-probability nucleotide sequences. For each public chain, a later analysis derived a clonal expansion index from normalized ranks of inferred template counts within each repertoire. A later analysis computed generation probabilities with a VDJ recombination model fitted to out-of-frame rearrangements, and checked the results against IGoR. In a later analysis, TCR-TCR, TCR-HLA and TCR-CMV co-occurrence was scored with hypergeometric tests, and a repertoire-size bias correction was applied to TCR pairs. In a later analysis, false discovery rates were estimated by permuting HLA or CMV assignments 20 times. In a later analysis, co-occurring TCRs were grouped using DBSCAN, and TCRdist sequence similarity was added for clustering within HLA-allele-positive subsets. For co-occurrence clustering, repertoires with fewer than 30,000 or more than 120,000 public chains were excluded, along with 5 or 6 repertoires with anomalous nucleotide sharing. What TCRdb holds here is the immuneACCESS table cut down to in-frame rearrangements. Part of the clones is not present; checked against another copy, under half of the missing clones reflect an unresolved V gene, and the others are unexplained. That table is the source of V, J and clone size, and D and trimming were worked out from the DNA. In all, the sample holds 100,000 to 150,000 clones, and 81% of those were seen once. The ten most abundant clones make up roughly 2.4% of the sample.

V was cut back by 2 bases and J by 3 bases, leaving a gap of 9 bases between them. CDR1 and CDR2 are read off the germline V gene as SGHDT and YYEEEE. The CDR3 runs 14 amino acids, cysteine and phenylalanine included. Only the CDR3 region is kept as DNA, spanning 42 bases read in frame from base 1. On this clone: Its cognate antigen has yet to be identified. The input lacks base qualities; no much larger clone sits a single base away.

The sequencing sample was made of PBMCs. The source of this sequence is a woman in her thirties or forties in good health and CMV-seronegative. The sequence is built from TRBV5-6 and TRBJ1-5; the D gene assignment is ambiguous. The base sequence is TGTGCCAGCAGCTTAGGAGGAATCAATCAGCCCCAGCATTTT. Its amino acids are CASSLGGINQPQHF.